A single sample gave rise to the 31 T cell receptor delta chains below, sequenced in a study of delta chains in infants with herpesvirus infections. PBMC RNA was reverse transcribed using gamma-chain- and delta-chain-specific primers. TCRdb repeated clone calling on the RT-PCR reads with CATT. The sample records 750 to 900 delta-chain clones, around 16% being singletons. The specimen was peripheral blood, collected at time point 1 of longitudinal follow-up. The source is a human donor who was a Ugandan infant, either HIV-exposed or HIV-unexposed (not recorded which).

In DNA, the CDR3 is TGTGCCTTGTGGCTTCCGGCGGGGGATACGGAGACCGATAAACTCATCTTT. Protein: CALWLPAGDTETDKLIF. The chain uses TRDV3 and TRDJ1; 10 nucleotides agree with TRDD3. This CDR3 comprises 17 residues. Germline CDR1 reads TVYSNPD; CDR2 reads GDNSRS (reference sequence). V lost 3 bases and J lost 2; bases outside the gene matches: 15. The full variable domain, its missing parts supplied by reference TRDV3 and TRDJ1, is CDKVTQSSPDQTVASGSEVVLLCTYDTVYSNPDLFWYRIRPDYSFQFVFYGDNSRSEGADFTQGRFSVKHILTQKAFHLVISPVRTEDSATYYCALWLPAGDTETDKLIFGKGTRVTVEP.

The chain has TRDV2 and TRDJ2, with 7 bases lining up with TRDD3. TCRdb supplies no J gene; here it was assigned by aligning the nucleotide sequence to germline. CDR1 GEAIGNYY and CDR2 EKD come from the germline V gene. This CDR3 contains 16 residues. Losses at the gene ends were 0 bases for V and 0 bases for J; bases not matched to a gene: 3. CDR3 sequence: CACDTVGEALTAQLFF. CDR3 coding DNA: TGTGCCTGTGACACCGTGGGGGAAGCTTTGACAGCACAACTCTTCTTT.

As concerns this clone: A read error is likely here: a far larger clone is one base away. Written as DNA, the CDR3 is TGTGCTCTTGGGGAACCTCACTCGGCCTTCCTGGGCTGGGGGATTACAGCACAACTCTTCTTT. Translated, it gives CALGEPHSAFLGWGITAQLFF. The V call is TRDV1, the J call TRDJ2, with 9 bases matching TRDD3. The CDR3 has 21 residues. Germline CDR1 is TSWWSYY and CDR2 is QGS. Trimming at V came to 1 base and at J to 5 bases, leaving 20 bases not matched to a gene.

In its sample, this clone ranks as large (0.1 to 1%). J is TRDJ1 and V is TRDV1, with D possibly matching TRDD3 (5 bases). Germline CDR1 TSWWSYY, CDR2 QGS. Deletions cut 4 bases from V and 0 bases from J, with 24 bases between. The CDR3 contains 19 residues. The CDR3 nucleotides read TGTGCTCTTGGGGGGTACGTAGCGGGATCCTCAAGATACACCGATAAACTCATCTTT. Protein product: CALGGYVAGSSRYTDKLIF.

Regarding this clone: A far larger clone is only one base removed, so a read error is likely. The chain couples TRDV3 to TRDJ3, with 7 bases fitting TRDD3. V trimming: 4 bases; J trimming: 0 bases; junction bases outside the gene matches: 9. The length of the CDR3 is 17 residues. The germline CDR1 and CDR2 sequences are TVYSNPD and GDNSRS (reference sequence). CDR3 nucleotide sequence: TGTGCCTCAGACGGGGATATGGCCTCCTGGGACACCCGACAGATGTTTTTC. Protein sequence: CASDGDMASWDTRQMFF.

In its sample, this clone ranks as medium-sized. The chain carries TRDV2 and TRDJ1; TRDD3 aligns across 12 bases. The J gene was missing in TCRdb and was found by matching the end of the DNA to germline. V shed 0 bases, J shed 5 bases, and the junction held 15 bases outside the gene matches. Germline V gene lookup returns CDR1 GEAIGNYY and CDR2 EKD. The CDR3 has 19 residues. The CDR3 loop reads CACDTVGAGGYGKRDKLIF. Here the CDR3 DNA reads TGTGCCTGTGACACCGTGGGAGCTGGGGGATACGGGAAGAGAGATAAACTCATCTTT.

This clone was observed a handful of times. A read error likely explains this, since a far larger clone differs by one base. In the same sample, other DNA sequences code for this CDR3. The CDR3 bases are TGTGCAGCAAGCGCGTCCGGTCGGGTCTTTGGTGATACCCATAAACTCATCTTT. This translates into CAASASGRVFGDTHKLIF. J is TRDJ1 and V is TRAV29/DV5; tentative D call: TRDD3 (5 bases). Trimming removed 0 bases at V and 6 bases at J, with 27 bases between. The CDR3 has 18 residues. Germline V gene lookup returns CDR1 NSMFDY and CDR2 ISSIKDK.

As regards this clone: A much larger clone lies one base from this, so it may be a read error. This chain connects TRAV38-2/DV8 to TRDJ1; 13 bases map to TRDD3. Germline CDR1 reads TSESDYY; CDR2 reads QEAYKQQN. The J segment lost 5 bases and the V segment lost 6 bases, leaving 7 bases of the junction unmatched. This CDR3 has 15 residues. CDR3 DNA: TGTGCTTATACAGCTACTGGGGGATACGCGGATAAACTCATCTTT. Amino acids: CAYTATGGYADKLIF.

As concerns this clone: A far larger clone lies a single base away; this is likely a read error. CDR3 sequence: CARDTVWGIRTDKLIF. The DNA for the CDR3 is TGTGCCCGTGACACCGTCTGGGGGATACGCACCGATAAACTCATCTTT. The chain uses TRDV2 and TRDJ1; 12 positions match TRDD3. TCRdb does not report a J gene; here it was assigned by matching the DNA to germline references. The CDR3 runs 16 residues. CDR1 and CDR2 from the germline V gene are GEAIGNYY and EKD.

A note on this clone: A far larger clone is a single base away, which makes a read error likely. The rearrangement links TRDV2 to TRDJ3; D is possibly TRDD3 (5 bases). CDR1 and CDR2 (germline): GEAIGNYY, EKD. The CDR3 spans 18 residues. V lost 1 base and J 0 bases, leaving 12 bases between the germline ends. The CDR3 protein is CACDTGVYSSWDTRQMFF. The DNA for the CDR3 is TGTGCCTGTGACACTGGGGTATATTCCTCCTGGGACACCCGACAGATGTTTTTC.

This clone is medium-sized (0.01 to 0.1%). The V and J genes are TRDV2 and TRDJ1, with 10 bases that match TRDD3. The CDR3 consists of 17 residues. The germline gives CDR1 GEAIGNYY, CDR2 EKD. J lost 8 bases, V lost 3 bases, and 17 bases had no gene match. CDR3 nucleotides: TGTGCCTGTGACGCAGTCAAGGCTACGGGGGATACGGGGAAACTCATCTTT. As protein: CACDAVKATGDTGKLIF.

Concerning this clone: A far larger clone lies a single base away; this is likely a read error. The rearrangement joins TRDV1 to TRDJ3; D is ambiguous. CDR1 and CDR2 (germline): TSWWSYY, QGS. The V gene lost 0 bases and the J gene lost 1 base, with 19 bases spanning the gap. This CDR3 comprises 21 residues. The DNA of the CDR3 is TGTGCTCTTGGGGAACTAGCAAGAGGGAGGACCCCTTCCTGGGACACCCGACAGATGTTTTTC. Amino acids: CALGELARGRTPSWDTRQMFF.

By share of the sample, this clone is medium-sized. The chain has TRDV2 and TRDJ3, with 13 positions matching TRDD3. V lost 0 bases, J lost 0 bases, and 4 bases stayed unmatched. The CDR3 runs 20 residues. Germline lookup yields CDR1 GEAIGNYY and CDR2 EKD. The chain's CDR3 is CACDTVLGDTRSWDTRQMFF. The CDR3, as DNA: TGTGCCTGTGACACCGTACTGGGGGATACGCGCTCCTGGGACACCCGACAGATGTTTTTC.

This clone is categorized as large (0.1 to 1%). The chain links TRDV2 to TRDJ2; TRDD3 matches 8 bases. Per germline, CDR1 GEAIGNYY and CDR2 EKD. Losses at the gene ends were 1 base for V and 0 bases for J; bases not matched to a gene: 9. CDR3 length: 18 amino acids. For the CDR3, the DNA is TGTGCCTGTGACACGGTTACTGGGGGTCCCTCTTTGACAGCACAACTCTTCTTT. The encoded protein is CACDTVTGGPSLTAQLFF.

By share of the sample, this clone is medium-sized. Here the CDR3 reads CALGVFLRGILSAQLFF. The CDR3 bases are TGTGCTCTTGGGGTTTTCCTACGGGGGATACTATCGGCACAACTCTTCTTT. This chain uses TRDV1 with TRDJ2; TRDD3 matches 9 bases. Germline V lookup: CDR1 TSWWSYY, CDR2 QGS. The CDR3 runs to 17 residues. V trimming: 4 bases; J trimming: 8 bases; junction bases outside the gene matches: 14.

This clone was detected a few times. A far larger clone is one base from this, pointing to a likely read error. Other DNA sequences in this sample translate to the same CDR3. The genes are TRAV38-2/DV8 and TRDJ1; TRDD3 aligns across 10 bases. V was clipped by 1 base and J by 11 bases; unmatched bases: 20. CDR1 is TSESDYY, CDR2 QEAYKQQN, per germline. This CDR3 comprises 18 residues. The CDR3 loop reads CAYRSPMYWGMNTGSLIF. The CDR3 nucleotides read TGTGCTTATAGGAGCCCAATGTACTGGGGGATGAATACAGGGTCGCTCATCTTT.

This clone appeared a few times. In DNA form, the CDR3 reads TGTGCCTGTGACACCTGGGGGATGAGCTCCTGGGACACCCGACAGATGTTTTTC. As protein: CACDTWGMSSWDTRQMFF. The chain is built from TRDV2 and TRDJ3; TRDD3 agrees at 8 bases. With V trimmed by 0 bases and J by 0 bases, 3 bases remained unmatched. The germline V gene encodes CDR1 GEAIGNYY and CDR2 EKD. This CDR3 is built from 18 residues.

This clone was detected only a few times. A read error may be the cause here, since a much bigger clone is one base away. The CDR3 is CACDTWDAWDTRQMFF. DNA of the CDR3: TGTGCCTGTGACACCTGGGATGCCTGGGACACCCGACAGATGTTTTTC. The chain combines TRDV2 with TRDJ3; tentatively, D is TRDD3 (5 bases). The CDR3 length is 16 residues. Germline assignment: CDR1 GEAIGNYY and CDR2 EKD. V lost 0 bases and J 2 bases, leaving 7 bases between the germline ends.

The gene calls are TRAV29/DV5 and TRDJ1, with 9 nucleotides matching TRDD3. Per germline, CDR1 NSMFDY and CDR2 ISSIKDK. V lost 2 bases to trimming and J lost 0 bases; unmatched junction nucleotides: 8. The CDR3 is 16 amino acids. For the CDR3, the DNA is TGTGCAGCAAGTATTACTGGGGGACCGTACACCGATAAACTCATCTTT. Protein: CAASITGGPYTDKLIF. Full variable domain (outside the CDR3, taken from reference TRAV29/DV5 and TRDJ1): DQQVKQNSPSLSVQEGRISILNCDYTNSMFDYFLWYKKYPAEGPTFLISISSIKDKNEDGRFTVFLNKSAKHLSLHIVPSQPGDSAVYFCAASITGGPYTDKLIFGKGTRVTVEP.

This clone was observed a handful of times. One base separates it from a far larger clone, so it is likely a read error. The CDR3 nucleotides read TGTGCTCTTGGGGAACCGTACCATGGGGGATACGGTTTCACCGATAAACTCATCTTT. It translates to CALGEPYHGGYGFTDKLIF. This sequence joins TRDV1 and TRDJ1, with TRDD3 identical over 11 bases. V lost 1 base to trimming and J lost 1 base; unmatched junction nucleotides: 11. Germline V gene lookup returns CDR1 TSWWSYY and CDR2 QGS. The CDR3 has 19 amino acids.

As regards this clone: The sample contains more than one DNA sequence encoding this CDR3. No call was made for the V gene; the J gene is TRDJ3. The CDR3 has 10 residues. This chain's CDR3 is CAWDTRQMFF. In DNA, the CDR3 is TGCGCCTGGGACACCCGACAGATGTTTTTC.

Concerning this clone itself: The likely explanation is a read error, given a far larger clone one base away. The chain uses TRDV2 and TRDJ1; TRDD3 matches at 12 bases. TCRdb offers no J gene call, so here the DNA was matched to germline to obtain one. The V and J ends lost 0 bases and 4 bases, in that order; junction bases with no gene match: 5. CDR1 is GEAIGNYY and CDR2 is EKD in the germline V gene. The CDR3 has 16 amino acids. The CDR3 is CACDTVWGIRSDKLIF. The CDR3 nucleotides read TGTGCCTGTGACACCGTCTGGGGGATACGCAGCGATAAACTCATCTTT.

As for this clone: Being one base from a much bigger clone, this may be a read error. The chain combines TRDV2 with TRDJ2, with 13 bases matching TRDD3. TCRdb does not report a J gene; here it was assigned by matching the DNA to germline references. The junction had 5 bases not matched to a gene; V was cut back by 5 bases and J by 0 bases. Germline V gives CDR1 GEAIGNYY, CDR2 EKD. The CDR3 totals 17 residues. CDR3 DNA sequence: TGTGCCTGTGGCAAACTGGGGGATACGCCTTTGACAGCACAACTCTTCTTT. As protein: CACGKLGDTPLTAQLFF.

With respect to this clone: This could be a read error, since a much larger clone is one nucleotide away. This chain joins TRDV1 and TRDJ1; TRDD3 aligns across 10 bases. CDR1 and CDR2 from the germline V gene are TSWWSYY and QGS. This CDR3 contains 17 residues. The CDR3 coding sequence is TGTGCTCTTGGGTCCGAGGGGGATACGCCATACACCGAAAAACTCATCTTT. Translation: CALGSEGDTPYTEKLIF.

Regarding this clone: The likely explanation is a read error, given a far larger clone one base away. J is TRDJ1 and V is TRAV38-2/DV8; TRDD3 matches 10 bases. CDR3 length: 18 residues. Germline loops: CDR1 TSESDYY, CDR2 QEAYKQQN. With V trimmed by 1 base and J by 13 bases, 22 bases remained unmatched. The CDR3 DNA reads TGTGCTTATAGGAGCCCAATGTACTGGGGGATGAATACGGGGTCGCACATCTTT. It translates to CAYRSPMYWGMNTGSHIF.

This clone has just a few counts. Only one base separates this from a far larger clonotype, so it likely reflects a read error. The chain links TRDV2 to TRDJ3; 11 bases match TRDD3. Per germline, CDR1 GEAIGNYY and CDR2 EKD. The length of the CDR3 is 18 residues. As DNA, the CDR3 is TGTGCCTGGGACACTGGGGGATATTCCTCCTGGGACACCCGACAGATGTTTTTC. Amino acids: CAWDTGGYSSWDTRQMFF.

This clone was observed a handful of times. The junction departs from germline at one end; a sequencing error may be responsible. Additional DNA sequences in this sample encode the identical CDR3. The CDR3 sequence is CALGELARLYYGGYEEYTDKLIF. The CDR3 region has the DNA TGTGCTCTCGGGGAACTTGCCCGCCTTTATTATGGGGGATACGAGGAGTACACCGATAAACTCATCTTT. V gene TRDV1 combines with J gene TRDJ1; 11 bases line up with TRDD3. Germline lookup yields CDR1 TSWWSYY and CDR2 QGS. The CDR3 is made up of 23 amino acids.

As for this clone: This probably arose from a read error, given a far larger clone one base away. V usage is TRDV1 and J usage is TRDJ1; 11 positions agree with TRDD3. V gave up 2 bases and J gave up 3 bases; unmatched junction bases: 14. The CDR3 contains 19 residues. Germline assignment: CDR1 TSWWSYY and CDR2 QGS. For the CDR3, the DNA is TGTGCTCTTGGGGAATCGTACCATGGGGGATACGGTTTCGCCGATAAACTCATCTTT. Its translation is CALGESYHGGYGFADKLIF.

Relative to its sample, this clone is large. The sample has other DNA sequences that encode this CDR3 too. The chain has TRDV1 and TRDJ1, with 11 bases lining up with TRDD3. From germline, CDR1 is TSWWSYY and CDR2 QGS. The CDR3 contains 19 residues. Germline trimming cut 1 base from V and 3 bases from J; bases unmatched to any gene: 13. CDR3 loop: CALGEPYHGGYGFADKLIF. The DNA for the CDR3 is TGTGCTCTTGGGGAACCGTACCATGGGGGATACGGTTTCGCCGATAAACTCATCTTT.

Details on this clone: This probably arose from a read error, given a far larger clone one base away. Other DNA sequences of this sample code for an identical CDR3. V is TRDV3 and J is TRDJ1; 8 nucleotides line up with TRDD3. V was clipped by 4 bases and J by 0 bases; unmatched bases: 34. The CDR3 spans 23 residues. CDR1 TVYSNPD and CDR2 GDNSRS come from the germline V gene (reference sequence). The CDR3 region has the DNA TGTGCCTGCCGGCCTATTCCCGCAGTTATAATCACTGGGGGCCCTGAGTACACCGATAAACTCATCTTT. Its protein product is CACRPIPAVIITGGPEYTDKLIF.

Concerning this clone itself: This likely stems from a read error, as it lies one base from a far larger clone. The CDR3 bases are TGTGCCTGTGACGTACTGGGGGATACATCACAACTCTTCTTT. Translating it yields CACDVLGDTSQLFF. The chain links TRDV2 to TRDJ2; 12 bases align to TRDD3. As TCRdb names no J gene, one was assigned here on the basis of a DNA match to germline. Germline CDR1 GEAIGNYY, CDR2 EKD. The CDR3 length is 14 residues. Trimming removed 3 bases from V and 9 bases from J; junction bases left unmatched: 4.